Given below is one TCR beta chain in context. Its antigen is unknown. There are 15 residues in the CDR3. CDR1 and CDR2 from the germline V gene are SGDLS and YYNGEE. Unmatched junction bases numbered 5, after V lost 0 bases and J lost 5 bases. The data stem from a study of OX40 agonist ivuxolimab in advanced cancers. About the research overall: A history of anti-PD-1, anti-PD-L1 or anti-CTLA-4 therapy was acceptable, and about 37% had some. Study results and caveats: Among T cells, CD8+ cells averaged more expanded clones than CD4+ cells.

Profiled with immunoSEQ multiplex PCR; TCRdb holds only in-frame clones, not every one. The sample carries fewer than 55,000 clones, 87% recorded once. The sample consisted of CD4+ or CD8+ T cells sorted from blood, taken in a trial of the OX40 agonist ivuxolimab. This sequence originates from an adult with an advanced solid tumor such as melanoma, head and neck, liver or kidney cancer. This chain connects TRBV9 to TRBJ1-5; 7 bases are a match to TRBD1. The CDR3 nucleotides read TGTGCCAGCAGCGTAGGGGACAGTTCTTATCAGCCCCAGCATTTT. Residues: CASSVGDSSYQPQHF.